A selection of T cell receptor beta chains follows, all from one sample in a study of T cells in localized non-small cell lung cancer. Using immunoSEQ multiplex PCR, the repertoire was profiled, and TCRdb retains in-frame clones only, with some absent. The table has about 72,000 clones, less than 85% seen once. The starting material was peripheral blood, obtained before any cancer treatment. Receptors originate from a female donor aged 60 or older with stage I lung adenocarcinoma. CDR3s include the opening cysteine and the closing phenylalanine or tryptophan. D genes are given only for firm matches. Clone size, where shown, is once, few, many, or a class for clones that have expanded.

few,TRBJ2-3,TRBV7-9,NA,CASSLYSDTDTQYF,TGTGCCAGCAGCTTATACTCAGACACAGATACGCAGTATTTT
few,TRBJ1-2,TRBV2,TRBD1,CASSPQGDLWGYTF,TGTGCCAGCAGCCCACAGGGGGACCTCTGGGGCTACACCTTC
NA,TRBJ1-6,TRBV7-9,TRBD1,CATQTGGNSPLHF,TGTGCCACTCAGACAGGGGGGAATTCACCCCTCCACTTT
NA,TRBJ2-4,TRBV27,TRBD2,CASSFTRPLRGGRENIQYF,TGTGCCAGCAGTTTTACCAGGCCATTGCGGGGGGGCCGCGAAAACATTCAGTACTTC
NA,TRBJ1-5,TRBV29-1,TRBD1,CSVRQGVGGDQPQHF,TGCAGCGTCCGACAGGGGGTCGGTGGCGATCAGCCCCAGCATTTT
NA,TRBJ1-1,TRBV6-1,NA,CASSDRVVTEAFF,TGTGCCAGCAGTGACAGGGTGGTGACTGAAGCTTTCTTT
NA,TRBJ2-3,TRBV7-9,TRBD2,CASSLSGGATDTQYF,TGTGCCAGCAGCTTATCGGGAGGAGCAACAGATACGCAGTATTTT
NA,TRBJ2-1,TRBV16,TRBD1,CASSYFRDRGDEQFF,TGTGCCAGCAGCTATTTCCGGGACAGGGGGGATGAGCAGTTCTTC
NA,TRBJ2-1,TRBV15,NA,CATSRDLPDRTYNEQFF,TGTGCCACCAGCAGAGATCTTCCGGACCGTACCTACAATGAGCAGTTCTTC
NA,TRBJ1-2,TRBV5-3,NA,CARSLGAGYGYTF,TGTGCCAGAAGCTTGGGCGCTGGGTATGGCTACACCTTC
NA,TRBJ2-7,TRBV6-5,NA,CASSYRDETYEQYF,TGTGCCAGCAGTTACCGAGACGAGACCTACGAGCAGTACTTC
NA,TRBJ2-1,TRBV11-1,TRBD2,CASSLGREGEQFF,TGTGCCAGCAGCCTGGGGCGGGAGGGTGAGCAGTTCTTC
NA,TRBJ1-4,TRBV29-1,TRBD1,CSVGTGEGEKLFF,TGCAGCGTGGGGACAGGGGAGGGTGAAAAACTGTTTTTT
few,TRBJ2-7,TRBV11-2,TRBD1,CASSLVGQGLYEQYF,TGTGCCAGCAGCTTAGTTGGACAGGGTCTATACGAGCAGTACTTC
NA,TRBJ2-2,TRBV7-3,NA,CASSLTNTGELFF,TGTGCCAGCAGCCTCACGAACACCGGGGAGCTGTTTTTT
NA,TRBJ2-7,TRBV19,NA,CASSLAGREQYF,TGTGCCAGTAGTCTGGCCGGGCGGGAGCAGTACTTC
NA,TRBJ2-1,TRBV6-5,NA,CASSYGRGVFNEQFF,TGTGCCAGCAGTTACGGTAGGGGAGTGTTTAATGAGCAGTTCTTC
NA,TRBJ1-1,TRBV29-1,NA,CSACNDRGDTEAFF,TGCAGCGCATGTAACGACCGAGGGGACACTGAAGCTTTCTTT
NA,TRBJ2-3,TRBV19,NA,CASSIVSGSTDTQYF,TGTGCCAGTAGTATAGTATCGGGTAGCACAGATACGCAGTATTTT
few,TRBJ1-2,TRBV18,TRBD1,CASSPIRPTGVKGSIEDGYTF,TGTGCCAGCTCACCAATTCGCCCGACAGGGGTAAAGGGGAGTATCGAGGATGGCTACACCTTC
NA,TRBJ2-3,TRBV7-9,TRBD2,CASSRGLAGVTDTQYF,TGTGCCAGCAGCCGTGGACTAGCGGGAGTAACAGATACGCAGTATTTT
few,TRBJ1-2,TRBV11-3,TRBD1,CASSLGQGSGYTF,TGTGCCAGCAGCCTCGGACAGGGATCTGGCTACACCTTC
NA,TRBJ1-6,TRBV6-1,NA,CASREGGNSPLHF,TGTGCCAGCAGGGAGGGGGGAAATTCACCCCTCCACTTT
NA,TRBJ1-5,TRBV27,NA,CASSLWGGRSQHF,TGTGCCAGCAGTTTATGGGGGGGGAGGTCCCAGCATTTT
NA,TRBJ2-7,TRBV29-1,TRBD1,CSVEEGQGYYEQYF,TGCAGCGTTGAAGAGGGACAGGGTTACTACGAGCAGTACTTC
NA,TRBJ1-4,TRBV7-8,NA,CASSFSAGNEKLFF,TGTGCCAGCAGCTTCTCCGCAGGGAATGAAAAACTGTTTTTT
NA,TRBJ2-3,TRBV6-6,NA,CASSRSRGGSTDTQYF,TGTGCCAGCAGTCGGAGTCGAGGGGGTAGCACAGATACGCAGTATTTT
NA,TRBJ2-1,TRBV19,NA,CASSIQTAYNEQFF,TGTGCCAGTAGTATCCAGACAGCTTACAATGAGCAGTTCTTC